The sequence of this TCR beta chain was determined in a study of cytomegalovirus exposure and HLA in healthy donors. Overall study findings and caveats: The investigators catalogued 164 TCR beta chains as cytomegalovirus-associated. Analysis performed later showed TCR beta chains linked to HLA being more clonally expanded than equally common others.

Details on this clone: Its antigen remains unknown.

60 Vbeta and 13 Jbeta primers were used in PCR. Produced via immunoSEQ multiplex PCR; TCRdb's table is partial and in-frame only. The sample holds 150,000 to 200,000 clones, more than 80% seen once. The CDR3 has 14 amino acids. V lost 2 bases, J lost 6 bases, and 13 bases lay in between. Per the germline V gene, CDR1 is SGHNT and CDR2 is YYREEE (reference sequence). V is TRBV5-4 and J is TRBJ2-3, with D tentatively TRBD2 (5 bases). Sequenced sample: PBMCs. The source is a woman under 30 in good health and CMV-seropositive. In nucleotides, the CDR3 is TGTGCCAGCAGCTTAAGCCGAGGGCCGGATACGCAGTATTTT. Encoded protein: CASSLSRGPDTQYF.